This T cell receptor beta chain appears in the sequencing data of a study of shared T cell receptors in the human thymus. Germline loops: CDR1 SGHTA, CDR2 FQGNSA. J lost 2 bases, V lost 2 bases, and 14 bases had no gene match. The CDR3 has 18 amino acids. Method: immunoSEQ multiplex PCR; TCRdb's copy keeps in-frame clones and lacks some. Altogether roughly 550,000 clones are present, about 80% being singletons, with the ten largest covering 0.013%. A further study also used this sample, focusing on human thymus T cells.

Sequences were obtained from thymocytes. This receptor was identified in a boy in the first two years of life with a congenital heart defect. This chain joins TRBV7-2 and TRBJ2-5; 7 nucleotides line up with TRBD1. CDR3: CASSLSEGRDSEQETQYF. For the CDR3, the DNA is TGTGCCAGCAGCTTAAGCGAGGGCCGGGACAGCGAACAAGAGACCCAGTACTTC.